This is a list of T cell receptor beta chains from one sample in a study of OX40 agonist ivuxolimab in advanced cancers. Sequencing was performed with immunoSEQ multiplex PCR; in TCRdb, only in-frame clones are kept and a portion is missing. Among fewer than 40,000 clones, around 86% were seen once, and the ten largest hold 1.2% to 1.5%. The material was CD4+ or CD8+ T cells sorted from blood, obtained in a trial of the OX40 agonist ivuxolimab. These receptors came from an adult with an advanced solid tumor such as melanoma, head and neck, liver or kidney cancer. The CDR3 runs from the conserved cysteine through the conserved F or W. The D gene is left open where the match is weak. Clone size is stated in some rows and not others, as once, few, many or a class when expanded.

j_call v_call clone_size d_call cdr3_nt cdr3_aa
TRBJ1-2 TRBV7-2 NA TRBD1 TGTGCCAGCAGAGAGGGGACAGGCGCTAACTATGGCTACACCTTC CASREGTGANYGYTF
TRBJ1-3 TRBV28 few TRBD1 TGTGCCAGCAGCTCCACAGGGGACCTTTTCTCTGGAAACACCATATATTTT CASSSTGDLFSGNTIYF
TRBJ1-1 TRBV5-4 NA NA TGTGCCAGCAGCTTGGCCCTGTCAGGTAACACTGAAGCTTTCTTT CASSLALSGNTEAFF
TRBJ2-1 TRBV27 NA TRBD1 TGTGCCAGCAGGACAGGGGGCCTAGGTCTGTGGGAGCAGTTCTTC CASRTGGLGLWEQFF
TRBJ1-5 TRBV6-1 NA NA TGTGCCAGCAGTGAAGGACCGGGGGCTATTAGTCAGCCCCAGCATTTT CASSEGPGAISQPQHF
TRBJ1-4 TRBV4-2 few NA TGTGCCAGCAGCCAAGTTTTCTCAGGGGTTAATGAAAAACTGTTTTTT CASSQVFSGVNEKLFF
TRBJ1-2 TRBV15 once NA TGTGCCACCAGCAGGGACCGGGGGCGCCGAGGCTACACCTTC CATSRDRGRRGYTF
TRBJ2-3 TRBV19 NA NA TGTGCCAGTTGTGGAGGGTGGGGCACAGATACGCAGTATTTT CASCGGWGTDTQYF
TRBJ2-1 TRBV5-1 NA TRBD2 TGCGCCAGCAGCTTTGGACTAGCGCAGAACAATGAGCAGTTCTTC CASSFGLAQNNEQFF
TRBJ1-1 TRBV7-9 NA TRBD1 TGTGCCAGCCGACTCGGACAGGGGGACACTGAAGCTTTCTTT CASRLGQGDTEAFF
TRBJ2-1 TRBV12-5 NA NA TGTGCTAGTGGCCCCACCGTGCGTGAGCAGTTCTTC CASGPTVREQFF
TRBJ1-5 TRBV19 few NA TGTGCCAGTAGTAGACGCGGGTCGCAATATAGCAATCAGCCCCAGCATTTT CASSRRGSQYSNQPQHF
TRBJ1-3 TRBV28 NA TRBD1 TGTGCCAGCAGTCCGCCCACAGGGGCCCTCTCTGGAAACACCATATATTTT CASSPPTGALSGNTIYF
TRBJ1-1 TRBV18 NA NA TGTGCCAGCTCAACCAAGGACAGGAACACTGAAGCTTTCTTT CASSTKDRNTEAFF
TRBJ1-1 TRBV18 NA TRBD1 TGTGCCAGCTCACAACGACAGGGAGGAATGAACACTGAAGCTTTCTTT CASSQRQGGMNTEAFF
TRBJ2-7 TRBV6-5 NA NA TGTGCCAGCAGGCCGACAGGATCCACCTACGAGCAGTACTTC CASRPTGSTYEQYF
TRBJ2-2 TRBV19 NA TRBD1 TGTGCCAGTAGCTTCCAGGGGGCGAACACCGGGGAGCTGTTTTTT CASSFQGANTGELFF
TRBJ2-3 TRBV7-2 NA NA TGTGCCAGCAGCTTAAGGCAGTACACAGATACGCAGTATTTT CASSLRQYTDTQYF
TRBJ1-2 TRBV7-2 NA NA TGTGCCAGCAGCTTAGTTTTATTGAAACAGGGAGGAGGCTACACCTTC CASSLVLLKQGGGYTF
TRBJ2-1 TRBV9 NA TRBD2 TGTGCCAGCAGCGTGGGACTAGCGGCGGGTCTTAATGAGCAGTTCTTC CASSVGLAAGLNEQFF
TRBJ2-7 TRBV15 few NA TGTGCCACCAGCAGAGAAGCAACTAGCTACGAGCAGTACTTC CATSREATSYEQYF
TRBJ2-7 TRBV28 NA NA TGTGCCAGCAGTACGACGCACTACGAGCAGTACTTC CASSTTHYEQYF
TRBJ2-7 TRBV2 NA TRBD2 TGTGCCAGCCAAAGACTAGCGGGACCACTCGAGCAGTACTTC CASQRLAGPLEQYF
TRBJ1-5 TRBV5-4 NA NA TGTGCCAGCAGCCGTGACGGGTCAAGCCAGCCCCAGCATTTT CASSRDGSSQPQHF
TRBJ1-1 TRBV14 NA NA TGTGCCAGCAGCCCCGATGGGAAGGGGGGTACTTTCTTT CASSPDGKGGTFF
TRBJ2-3 TRBV7-9 NA NA TGTGCCAGCAAGTTTGGTGGAGTCCCAGATACGCAGTATTTT CASKFGGVPDTQYF